The 30 T cell receptor beta chains reported below all come from one sample, sequenced in a study of OX40 agonist ivuxolimab in advanced cancers. Assay used: immunoSEQ multiplex PCR; TCRdb lists only in-frame clones, some missing. The sample comprises 100,000 to 150,000 clones, roughly 90% of which are singletons, and under 0.9% rests with the top ten. Source: CD4+ or CD8+ T cells sorted from blood, taken in a trial of the OX40 agonist ivuxolimab. These receptors were collected from an adult with an advanced solid tumor such as melanoma, head and neck, liver or kidney cancer.

The rearrangement links TRBV27 to TRBJ2-5; D is possibly TRBD1 (5 bases). Trimming shortened V by 5 bases and J by 7 bases, and 20 bases separated the two germline ends. Per the germline V gene, CDR1 is MNHEY and CDR2 is SMNVEV (reference sequence). The CDR3 covers 15 residues. This chain's CDR3 is CASSGAGQPRVTQYF. The CDR3 nucleotides are TGTGCCAGCAGTGGGGCCGGTCAGCCTCGAGTGACCCAGTACTTC.

The rearrangement joins TRBV6-5 to TRBJ1-2; D not certain. The CDR3 spans 14 residues. Germline V gene sequence: CDR1 MNHEY, CDR2 SVGAGI. The V end lost 7 bases, the J end lost 2 bases, and 14 bases lay between the germline ends. The CDR3 sequence is CASIPSVRNYGYTF. DNA of the CDR3: TGTGCCAGCATCCCTTCGGTGAGGAACTATGGCTACACCTTC.

V usage is TRBV28 and J usage is TRBJ2-7, with D possibly being TRBD1 or TRBD2 (5 bases each). V dropped 2 bases and J dropped 5 bases, with 19 bases sitting between them. Germline CDR1 MDHEN, CDR2 SYDVKM. CDR3 length equals 16 residues. DNA of the CDR3: TGTGCCAGCAGTTTAGTCCCCGGGGCAGGGAAACACGAGCAGTACTTC. Protein product: CASSLVPGAGKHEQYF.

This clone was picked up a small number of times. The sample carries other DNA sequences with the same CDR3. J is TRBJ1-1 and V is TRBV25-1, with TRBD1 as a possible D gene (5 bases). Per germline, CDR1 MGHDK and CDR2 SYGVNS. With 6 bases removed from V and 5 bases from J, the gap between germline ends came to 13 bases. CDR3 length: 13 residues. The CDR3 protein is CASSRGGGTEAFF. CDR3 coding DNA: TGTGCCAGCAGCCGGGGGGGAGGAACTGAAGCTTTCTTT.

The V and J genes are TRBV12-5 and TRBJ2-1; TRBD2 aligns across 7 bases. Losses at the gene ends were 3 bases for V and 6 bases for J; bases not matched to a gene: 11. The germline V gene has CDR1 LGHNT and CDR2 FRNRAP. The CDR3 runs 16 residues. CDR3 loop: CASGFHGAGVGNEQFF. DNA of the CDR3: TGTGCTAGTGGTTTCCACGGGGCGGGAGTGGGCAATGAGCAGTTCTTC.

This clone occurred once. The gene calls are TRBV29-1 and TRBJ1-2; the match to TRBD1 covers 11 bases. Trimming cost V 8 bases and J 6 bases; bases outside gene matches: 8. Looked up from germline, CDR1 is SQVTM and CDR2 is ANQGSEA. The length of the CDR3 is 13 residues. This chain's CDR3 is CSTSWTGGDGYTF. DNA for the CDR3: TGCAGCACCTCCTGGACAGGGGGCGATGGCTACACCTTC.

This clone has a handful of counts. The chain couples TRBV18 to TRBJ2-4, with D unresolved. Germline V gene data show CDR1 as KGHSH and CDR2 as LQKENI. The V gene lost 1 base and the J gene lost 3 bases, with 7 bases spanning the gap. This CDR3 has 14 residues. For the CDR3, the DNA is TGTGCCAGCTCACCACAGGGTTACAAAAACATTCAGTACTTC. The encoded protein is CASSPQGYKNIQYF.

The chain is built from TRBV21-1 and TRBJ2-5; the D call of TRBD2 is as the table states it, not checked on the DNA. TRBV21-1 is deemed a pseudogene. The CDR3 is 12 amino acids. In nucleotides, the CDR3 is TGTGCCAGCAGCAATCGTGCGGAGACCCAGTACTTC. It is translated as CASSNRAETQYF.

V usage is TRBV5-1 and J usage is TRBJ2-7, with no clear D. The CDR3 runs to 15 residues. In germline, CDR1 is SGHRS, CDR2 YFSETQ. V was trimmed by 2 bases and J by 0 bases, leaving 12 bases between them. CDR3 bases: TGCGCCAGCAGCTTTGCCGTTGGGATCTCCTACGAGCAGTACTTC. This codes for CASSFAVGISYEQYF.

The V gene is TRBV28, the J gene TRBJ1-5; D not certain. Germline V gives CDR1 MDHEN, CDR2 SYDVKM. The V and J ends lost 3 bases and 5 bases respectively, with 14 bases between them. The CDR3 runs to 15 residues. The CDR3 here is CASSFTLHRDQPQHF. CDR3 nucleotides: TGTGCCAGCAGTTTTACACTGCACCGAGATCAGCCCCAGCATTTT.

This sequence joins TRBV9 and TRBJ2-7, with 11 bases that match TRBD1. This CDR3 has 14 residues. Germline CDR1 reads SGDLS; CDR2 reads YYNGEE. The ends lost 7 bases at V and 3 bases at J; junction bases unmatched: 6. The CDR3 loop reads CASGSGTGGYEQYF. The CDR3 DNA reads TGTGCCAGCGGCTCCGGGACAGGGGGCTACGAGCAGTACTTC.

This clone was observed a handful of times. The chain uses TRBV4-1 and TRBJ1-1; D is perhaps TRBD1 (5 bases). The CDR3 length is 15 residues. Trimming stripped 0 bases from V and 1 base from J, with 9 bases between. Germline V gene lookup returns CDR1 MGHRA and CDR2 YSYEKL. CDR3 DNA sequence: TGCGCCAGCAGCCAAGAAAGGGGTGGGAACACTGAAGCTTTCTTT. Translating it yields CASSQERGGNTEAFF.

The chain joins TRBV9 to TRBJ2-7; either TRBD1 or TRBD2 may fit D (5 bases each). In germline, CDR1 is SGDLS, CDR2 YYNGEE. Trimming cost V 3 bases and J 1 base, with 17 bases left between them. This CDR3 contains 16 residues. The CDR3 spells CASSANRDAPSYEQYF. In nucleotides, the CDR3 is TGTGCCAGCAGCGCGAACCGGGACGCGCCGTCCTACGAGCAGTACTTC.

This chain links TRBV5-1 with TRBJ2-2, with no clear D. V dropped 4 bases and J dropped 3 bases, with 7 bases sitting between them. The CDR3 runs to 13 residues. In germline, CDR1 is SGHRS, CDR2 YFSETQ. CDR3 in DNA: TGCGCCAGCAGCCCTCCCCACACCGGGGAGCTGTTTTTT. Translated, it gives CASSPPHTGELFF.

The chain recombines TRBV28 with TRBJ1-6, with 9 positions matching TRBD1. Unmatched junction bases numbered 21, after V lost 5 bases and J lost 13 bases. There are 18 residues in the CDR3. CDR1 is MDHEN and CDR2 is SYDVKM in the germline V gene. This chain's CDR3 is CASSLSGTGFLESPPLHF. DNA for the CDR3: TGTGCCAGCAGTCTTTCCGGGACAGGGTTCCTAGAGTCTCCCCCCCTCCACTTT.

The chain uses TRBV10-1 and TRBJ2-7; 8 bases are a match to TRBD1. Looked up from germline, CDR1 is WNHNN and CDR2 is SYGVQD (reference sequence). V dropped 2 bases and J dropped 5; count of bases not matched to a gene: 8. The CDR3 has 15 residues. CDR3 bases: TGCGCCAGCAGTGAGGCCTTGGGACAGGTCAACGAGCAGTACTTC. Protein: CASSEALGQVNEQYF.

This chain connects TRBV5-1 to TRBJ1-4; D not resolved. V was shortened by 5 bases and J by 0 bases, with 8 bases between the two germline ends. CDR3 length: 14 residues. The germline gives CDR1 SGHRS, CDR2 YFSETQ. The CDR3: CASSAGATNEKLFF. For the CDR3, the DNA is TGCGCCAGCAGTGCGGGAGCAACTAATGAAAAACTGTTTTTT.

The chain combines TRBV19 with TRBJ1-1; TRBD1 is a possible D gene (5 bases). Germline assignment: CDR1 LNHDA and CDR2 SQIVND (reference sequence). This CDR3 region has 14 residues. V dropped 2 bases and J dropped 3 bases, with 10 bases sitting between them. This CDR3 is CASSIKGRDTEAFF. The CDR3 DNA reads TGTGCCAGTAGTATAAAGGGCAGGGACACTGAAGCTTTCTTT.

The CDR3 sequence: CASSPTGVWQPQHF. CDR3 DNA: TGTGCCAGCAGTCCAACTGGGGTTTGGCAGCCCCAGCATTTT. The chain is built from TRBV6-6 and TRBJ1-5; D is ambiguous. CDR3 size: 14 residues. V was trimmed by 5 bases and J by 7 bases, leaving 15 bases between them. CDR1 and CDR2 (germline): MNHNY, SVGAGI (reference sequence).

CDR3 sequence (DNA): TGTGCCAGCAGCTTACGCTGGGCGGAGACAGATACGCAGTATTTT. Translation: CASSLRWAETDTQYF. The chain uses TRBV7-8 and TRBJ2-3; D gene uncertain. This CDR3 region has 15 residues. Germline lookup yields CDR1 SGHVS and CDR2 FQNEAQ. The V gene lost 2 bases and the J gene lost 3 bases, with 12 bases spanning the gap.

The rearrangement uses TRBV28 and TRBJ2-5; no clear D. The CDR3 spans 13 residues. Germline CDR1 MDHEN, CDR2 SYDVKM. Trimming removed 5 bases from V and 2 bases from J, with 9 bases in between. The CDR3 DNA reads TGTGCCAGCAGTATGGGCGGTCAAGAGACCCAGTACTTC. Translation: CASSMGGQETQYF.

The CDR3 DNA is TGTGCCAGCAGCCAACATGGGGCTGGGGCCAACGTCCTGACTTTC. It codes for CASSQHGAGANVLTF. This sequence joins TRBV7-8 and TRBJ2-6; D is unresolved. The CDR3 consists of 15 residues. V lost 5 bases and J lost 2, with 10 bases in between. The germline CDR1 and CDR2 sequences are SGHVS and FQNEAQ.

The chain has TRBV7-2 and TRBJ2-7; D is perhaps TRBD2 (7 bases). The germline gives CDR1 SGHTA, CDR2 FQGNSA. Trimming cost V 3 bases and J 0 bases, with 9 bases left between them. The CDR3 consists of 14 residues. In DNA form, the CDR3 reads TGTGCCAGCAGCTTGGGGGGGGCCTCCTACGAGCAGTACTTC. Translating it yields CASSLGGASYEQYF.

This CDR3 is CASSLVGREAFF. In nucleotides, the CDR3 is TGTGCCAGCAGCTTAGTAGGCAGAGAAGCTTTCTTT. The V gene is TRBV7-2, the J gene TRBJ1-1; the D is unclear. Germline V CDR1 and CDR2: SGHTA, FQGNSA. The V gene lost 1 base and the J gene lost 8 bases, with 8 bases spanning the gap. The length of the CDR3 is 12 residues.

The genes are TRBV19 and TRBJ1-2; a possible D gene is TRBD1 (6 bases). Trimming left V 6 bases short and J 8 bases short, with 19 bases between. The germline V gene encodes CDR1 LNHDA and CDR2 SQIVND (reference sequence). The CDR3 is 14 residues long. The CDR3 DNA sequence: TGTGCCAGTAGGGTTGACAGGCTTGTCGGAGGCTACACCTTC. Protein product: CASRVDRLVGGYTF.

The chain uses TRBV5-4 and TRBJ2-5; D not certain. From germline, CDR1 is SGHNT and CDR2 YYREEE (reference sequence). The CDR3 has 15 amino acids. V was shortened by 4 bases and J by 1 base, with 14 bases between the two germline ends. The CDR3 here is CASSPVAAAQETQYF. In DNA, the CDR3 is TGTGCCAGCAGCCCAGTGGCGGCGGCCCAAGAGACCCAGTACTTC.

The chain combines TRBV13 with TRBJ1-2; weak D call: TRBD1 (5 bases). With 8 bases removed from V and 0 bases from J, the gap between germline ends came to 13 bases. Germline V CDR1 and CDR2: PRHDT, FYEKMQ (reference sequence). The CDR3 consists of 14 residues. DNA of the CDR3: TGTGCCAGCTGGGGCAGGGCAACTAACTATGGCTACACCTTC. Residues: CASWGRATNYGYTF.

This clone was detected once. This chain connects TRBV5-4 to TRBJ2-7; no reliable D call. Germline lookup yields CDR1 SGHNT and CDR2 YYREEE (reference sequence). The CDR3 spans 13 residues. V was clipped by 0 bases and J by 4 bases, with 8 bases between them. The CDR3 loop is CASSLVCVYEQYF. CDR3 nucleotide sequence: TGTGCCAGCAGCTTGGTTTGTGTTTACGAGCAGTACTTC.

The chain joins TRBV11-3 to TRBJ2-1; TRBD2 matches at 7 bases. V lost 11 bases and J lost 8; bases outside the gene matches: 12. The CDR3 has 13 residues. Germline assignment: CDR1 SGHNT and CDR2 YENEEA. CDR3 sequence: CAAGREGLDEQFF. CDR3 coding DNA: TGTGCCGCGGGGAGGGAGGGCCTGGATGAGCAGTTCTTC. Filled out from reference TRBV11-3 and TRBJ2-1, the complete variable domain reads EAGVVQSPRYKIIEKKQPVAFWCNPISGHNTLYWYLQNLGQGPELLIRYENEEAVDDSQLPKDRFSAERLKGVDSTLKIQPAELGDSAVYLCAAGREGLDEQFFGPGTRLTVL.

Concerning this clone itself: Its ends do not fully match the called genes, so a read error is possible. J is TRBJ2-2 and V is TRBV29-1, with 11 bases identical to TRBD2. This CDR3 is built from 16 residues. Germline-derived CDR1 and CDR2 are SQVTM and ANQGSEA. CDR3 nucleotide sequence: TGCAGCGTGGAAGGGACTAGCGGATTAAATGACGGGGAGCTGTTTTTT. Translating it yields CSVEGTSGLNDGELFF.